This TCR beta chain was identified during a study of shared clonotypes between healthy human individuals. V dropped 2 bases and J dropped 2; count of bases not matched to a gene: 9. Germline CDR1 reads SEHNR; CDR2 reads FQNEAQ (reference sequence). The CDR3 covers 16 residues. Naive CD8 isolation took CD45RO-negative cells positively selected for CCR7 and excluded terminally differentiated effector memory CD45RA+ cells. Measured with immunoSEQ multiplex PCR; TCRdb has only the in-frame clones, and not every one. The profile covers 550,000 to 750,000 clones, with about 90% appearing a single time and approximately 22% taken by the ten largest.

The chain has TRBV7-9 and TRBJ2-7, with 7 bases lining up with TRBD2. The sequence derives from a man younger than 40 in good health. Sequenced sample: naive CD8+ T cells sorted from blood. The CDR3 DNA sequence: TGTGCCAGCAGCTTAAAGAGCGGGGAAAACCCCTACGAGCAGTACTTC. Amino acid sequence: CASSLKSGENPYEQYF.